The entry below describes one TCR beta chain. Its antigen remains unknown. The data belong to a study of T cell repertoires in ileal Crohn's disease. Study overall: Every patient was operated on for stricturing (about 60%) or penetrating (about 40%) complications.

TCRB immunosequencing input was five hundred nanograms of biopsy DNA per sample. Repertoires were generated with immunoSEQ multiplex PCR, while TCRdb's copy carries only in-frame clones and drops some. The repertoire holds around 15,000 clones, with around 60% as singletons. CDR1 and CDR2 (germline): MGHDK, SYGVNS. V trimming: 3 bases; J trimming: 2 bases; junction bases outside the gene matches: 7. CDR3 length: 17 residues. Study-level results: Compared with CD4 T cells, sorted CD8 cells carried more expanded clones.

The chain combines TRBV25-1 with TRBJ1-2; TRBD1 aligns across 12 bases. Sequencing input: ileal tissue. The receptor comes from an adult with Crohn's disease. CDR3 protein: CASSDSGTGGRNYGYTF. In DNA form, the CDR3 reads TGTGCCAGCAGTGACTCCGGGACAGGGGGCAGAAACTATGGCTACACCTTC.